This T cell receptor (beta chain) was sequenced during a study of early T cells in non-severe SARS-CoV-2 infection. There are many counts of this clonotype. V was shortened by 2 bases and J by 1 base, with 11 bases between the two germline ends. The CDR3 loop spans 16 amino acids. Germline CDR1 reads SGHVS; CDR2 reads FNYEAQ. TCRdb processed the 5' RACE reads anew with MiXCR; each CDR3 protein has one entry. The top ten hold more than 7.5% of the sample, which has some 57,000 distinct CDR3 sequences, more than 9.5% seen once. This TCR derives from an adult who was a healthcare worker with PCR-confirmed SARS-CoV-2 infection or an uninfected control (not recorded which). The V and J genes are TRBV7-6 and TRBJ2-2; tentatively, D is TRBD2 (6 bases). The sequenced sample was whole blood. The CDR3 nucleotides read TGTGCCAGCAGCTTACGGGAGACAAGGAACACCGGGGAGCTGTTTTTT. Its translation: CASSLRETRNTGELFF.